The source of this T cell receptor (beta chain) is a study of cytomegalovirus exposure and HLA in healthy donors (dated by TCRdb to 2017 to 2019). About the full investigation: An earlier analysis of roughly 570 of the donors reported 250 to 350 Gb of sequence data and 117 million unique TCR beta sequences obtained from about 179 million T cells. About 280 gigabases of sequencing data and tens of millions of unique TCR sequences were included in an early release covering under 650 HLA-typed donors. The genetic ancestry cluster associated with self-reported Caucasian donors included 80% to 90% of the 300 to 450 genotyped donors. The study was designed to test whether signatures of past pathogen exposure could be identified by cataloging public T cell receptors. The study used immunosequencing to profile the T cell repertoires of 600 to 850 subjects and linked those repertoires to cytomegalovirus serostatus. Along with the approximately 670-subject first cohort, a separate validation cohort of over a hundred different subjects was used. The study combined high-throughput TCR immunosequencing, statistical association of individual TCRs with disease status, and machine learning to predict cytomegalovirus infection status. To study patterns of TCR occurrence, a later analysis re-analyzed previously published TCR beta repertoires from under 750 donors and added high-resolution HLA genotyping. Rather than using new phenotypic data, the later analysis identified candidate immune exposures from TCR beta sequences and from how often those sequences occurred across donors. An earlier analysis of around 640 of the donors used high-throughput TCR beta sequencing to judge whether each TCR beta V gene segment behaved as functional or pseudogenic. Donor age, sex, ethnicity and CMV serostatus were compiled alongside the repertoire data. Genome-wide SNP genotypes for about 65% of the 666 donors were used in a later genetic analysis, which treated that subset as a discovery cohort. Every repertoire in the discovery cohort had been generated on one and the same sequencing platform. HLA typing included class I and class II loci at four-digit resolution. Typing coverage varied by locus: roughly 629-640 donors for A, B, C, DRB1 and DQB1; some 520 for DQA1; more than 600 for DPA1; fewer than 480 for DPB1. About five DR-DQ haplotypes were treated as single units for association and clustering because of strong linkage in the cohort. On average, around 240,000 unique TCR beta nucleotide sequences were sequenced per donor among 300 to 500 genotyped donors of the cohort, with approximately 18% of those sequences being non-productive.

Library preparation used the immunoSEQ multiplex PCR assay. The multiplex PCR relied on a mix of 60 forward primers for TCR Vbeta segments and 13 reverse primers for TCR Jbeta segments. A multiplex PCR assay on genomic DNA amplified the CDR3 region of rearranged TCR beta genes. The Illumina HiSeq System was used to sequence the amplified TCR beta libraries as 87-base-pair reads. Under the source paper's analysis protocol: Across the 500 to 700 repertoires, a later analysis counted some 81 million unique TCR beta chains, roughly 11 million of which were shared by at least two donors. To remove PCR and sequencing errors, raw reads were error-corrected and collapsed into unique sequences using a nearest-neighbor algorithm that merged closely related sequences. CDR3 sequences were aligned to IMGT reference sequences to assign V, D and J gene segments. For a sequence to be retained, a match of at least six nucleotides to both a V gene segment and a J gene segment was required. A rearrangement was called productive if the CDR3 had no stop codons and remained in frame with V and J, and every other rearrangement was called non-productive. Following IMGT convention, CDR3 was defined as the stretch from the second conserved V-encoded cysteine up to the conserved J-encoded phenylalanine. The earlier analysis of about 590 of the donors excluded sequences that lacked an unambiguous match to a single V gene segment. In an earlier analysis of a few hundred of the donors, a V segment was called functional when productive rearrangements were above 56.7%, and segregating when the standard deviation between donors exceeded 5%. A statistical classification framework was built to diagnose cytomegalovirus status from the catalog of TCR beta chain sequences. In a later analysis, TCR nucleotide sequences were compared against IMGT/GENE-DB human TR gene sequences so that V and J genes could be assigned. In a later analysis, CDR3 sequences and most-parsimonious VDJ recombination scenarios were assigned using the TCRdist pipeline. In a later analysis, every TCR beta chain was defined by the combination of its CDR3 amino acid sequence and its V-gene family, and reads without a unique V-gene family were dropped. In a later analysis, some 600 highly shared, low-generation-probability nucleotide sequences were removed to address suspected cross-contamination and a sequencing artifact. For each public chain, a later analysis derived a clonal expansion index from normalized ranks of inferred template counts within each repertoire. In a later analysis, generation probabilities were computed using a VDJ recombination model fitted to out-of-frame rearrangements, and the results were checked against IGoR. In a later analysis, hypergeometric tests were used to score TCR-TCR, TCR-HLA and TCR-CMV co-occurrence, with a repertoire-size bias correction applied to TCR pairs. False discovery rates were estimated in a later analysis by permuting HLA or CMV assignments 20 times. In a later analysis, co-occurring TCRs were grouped with DBSCAN, and TCRdist sequence similarity was added when clustering was performed within HLA-allele-positive subsets. Repertoires with fewer than 30,000 or more than 120,000 public chains, plus five repertoires with anomalous nucleotide sharing, were excluded from co-occurrence clustering. TCRdb carries this immuneACCESS record with in-frame sequences only. Its versions omit some clonotypes, under half of them owing to an unresolved V gene in the studies checked, with the rest unexplained. V, J and clone size are those of that table, while D and trimming were read from the DNA. A total of 85,000 to 120,000 clones appear in this sample, roughly 80% of them only once. The ten largest clones represent 8.5% to 10% of the sample.

What the study reported, not specific to this receptor: A few of the identified cytomegalovirus-associated TCR beta chains were confirmed in vitro to be specific for cytomegalovirus antigens. The sequencing pipeline was judged likely to have produced a cluster of highly shared sequence variants as a technical artifact. Immune exposure information for the cohort was limited to CMV serostatus. According to a later analysis, TCR association rates differed among HLA loci, with DRB1 alleles showing the most associated TCRs and HLA-C alleles showing the fewest. Strong co-occurrence of HLA alleles, especially DR and DQ, made assigning TCR associations to individual alleles difficult. The authors suggested that the approach could potentially be extended to other disease states and immunological phenotypes. Correlated functional status among segregating V segments might be attributable to linkage disequilibrium, but an unknown experimental factor could not be ruled out. Because counts were too low, under 20 rarely observed V segments, including chromosome 9 orphons, were left out of the earlier analysis of 587 of the donors. A further reported finding was that TCR beta sequences accurately predicted the HLA-A and HLA-B alleles for most subjects in the first cohort. Because HLA typing was missing for some donors at each locus, association tests included only the typed subset. A later analysis found that most CMV-associated TCR beta chains appeared HLA-restricted, with HLA associations seemingly driven largely by CMV exposure. An earlier analysis of approximately 600 of the donors showed that most TCR beta V segments appeared in productive rearrangements either about 90% or about 30% of the time, which broadly matched IMGT annotations. Compared with the roughly 700-donor mean, donors in an Asian-associated ancestry cluster had fewer N-insertions in productive TCRs, according to a later genetic analysis. The cohort was sequenced for TCR beta chains only, and without alpha or paired-chain data the features that could be detected were limited. Some IMGT-functional V segments, including TRBV6-2 and TRBV6-3, could not be told apart with the 87-base-pair reads, so those segments were excluded. In a later genetic analysis, a missense DCLRE1C variant was associated with V-gene and J-gene trimming of TCR beta chains, and the association was replicated in an independent cohort. A later analysis found that HLA-associated TCR beta chains were more clonally expanded and had lower generation probabilities than equally common non-associated chains. In the study, 150 to 200 TCR beta chains were listed as associated with cytomegalovirus. A later analysis associated 15,000 to 20,000 TCR beta sequences with specific HLA alleles at a false discovery rate of 0.05. A later analysis reported that several top co-occurrence clusters appeared linked to parvovirus B19, influenza, CMV and Epstein-Barr virus. Roughly uniform sequencing depth across donors was assumed in presence/absence analyses, although this assumption may not hold. The classifier was reported to diagnose cytomegalovirus status with high specificity and sensitivity in both the original and validation cohorts. Most TCR sequences were observed very rarely across donors, whereas some public TCRs were present in many individuals.

The cohort comprised around 690 healthy bone marrow donors. At the time of sampling, every cohort member was nominally healthy, though immune exposures that went unrecorded were likely present. The donor tested CMV seropositive and was one of the 289 seropositive cohort members. Every donor gave a peripheral blood sample, and the peripheral blood mononuclear cells from that sample were used for TCR beta sequencing. The Qiagen DNeasy Blood Extraction Kit was used to extract genomic DNA from the blood cell samples. The germline V gene (reference sequence) specifies MNHEY as CDR1 and SMNVEV as CDR2. At the junction V is shortened by 1 base and J by 0 bases, with 9 bases in between. Including cysteine and phenylalanine, the CDR3 has 16 amino acids. Just the 48-base CDR3 DNA is kept, in frame starting at base 1. A word on this clone: The specificity of this receptor is unknown. Per-nucleotide qualities are absent, and no much larger clonotype sits a single base away.

This TCR was recovered from a male donor in good health and CMV-seropositive. The specimen was PBMCs. This chain is built from TRBV27 and TRBJ2-2, with TRBD1 perhaps the D gene, on 6 matching bases. The CDR3 reads as follows: CASSLYRQANTGELFF. The sequence in DNA is TGTGCCAGCAGTTTATATAGACAGGCGAACACCGGGGAGCTGTTTTTT.